Shown below are 29 T cell receptor beta chains from a single sample sequenced in a study of cytomegalovirus exposure and HLA in healthy donors. The PCR made use of 60 Vbeta and 13 Jbeta primers. Here immunoSEQ multiplex PCR was the method, and the copy in TCRdb shows in-frame clones only, minus some. In the table there are some 96,000 clones, roughly 80% of which are singletons. Source material: PBMCs. These receptors were obtained from a man between 35 and 55 years old in good health and CMV-seropositive.

The rearrangement joins TRBV4-1 to TRBJ2-5; D not resolved. Germline CDR1 and CDR2: MGHRA and YSYEKL. This CDR3 has 13 amino acids. V lost 1 base and J lost 6, with 9 bases in between. The DNA for the CDR3 is TGCGCCAGCAGCCAAGCAGGCTGGCAGACCCAGTACTTC. It encodes CASSQAGWQTQYF.

This clone was counted once. The chain employs TRBV11-2 and TRBJ2-7; no clear D gene. The V gene lost 4 bases and the J gene lost 0 bases, with 4 bases spanning the gap. The CDR3 length is 12 residues. In germline, CDR1 is SGHAT, CDR2 FQNNGV. CDR3 sequence reads: CASSSPSYEQYF. In nucleotides, the CDR3 is TGTGCCAGCAGCTCTCCCTCCTACGAGCAGTACTTC.

The V call is TRBV6-1, the J call TRBJ1-1; D remains ambiguous. With 6 bases removed from V and 0 bases from J, the gap between germline ends came to 8 bases. Germline loops: CDR1 MNHNS, CDR2 SASEGT. This CDR3 has 13 amino acids. The CDR3, as DNA: TGTGCCAGCAGCGTGCGGCTGAACACTGAAGCTTTCTTT. It is translated as CASSVRLNTEAFF.

This sequence joins TRBV10-3 and TRBJ2-5, with TRBD1 as a possible D gene (5 bases). V lost 2 bases, J lost 7 bases, and 14 bases lay in between. The CDR3 runs to 14 residues. Germline V CDR1 and CDR2: ENHRY, SYGVKD. This CDR3 is CAISEDPRDGTQYF. CDR3 coding DNA: TGTGCCATCAGTGAGGACCCCAGGGATGGGACCCAGTACTTC.

The chain joins TRBV5-8 to TRBJ2-4, with D maybe TRBD1 (5 bases). With 0 bases removed from V and 6 bases from J, the gap between germline ends came to 13 bases. The germline CDR1 and CDR2 sequences are SGHTS and YDEGEE. The CDR3 runs to 15 residues. CDR3 DNA sequence: TGTGCCAGCAGCTTGGCCTCAGGACATGCAAACATTCAGTACTTC. It is translated as CASSLASGHANIQYF.

This clone was counted once. V usage is TRBV29-1 and J usage is TRBJ1-2; D uncertain. V gave up 4 bases and J gave up 4 bases, with 7 bases separating them. The CDR3 sequence is 11 residues long. Germline V gives CDR1 SQVTM, CDR2 ANQGSEA. CDR3 residues: CSVAGIYGYTF. In DNA form, the CDR3 reads TGCAGCGTTGCCGGGATCTATGGCTACACCTTC.

This chain joins TRBV29-1 and TRBJ1-2; the D gene is possibly TRBD1 (5 bases). V lost 4 bases and J 2 bases, leaving 5 bases between the germline ends. CDR1 is SQVTM, CDR2 ANQGSEA, per germline. CDR3 length: 11 amino acids. The CDR3, as DNA: TGCAGCGTTGGACAGAACTATGGCTACACCTTC. As protein: CSVGQNYGYTF. Full variable domain (missing parts from reference TRBV29-1 and TRBJ1-2): SAVISQKPSRDICQRGTSLTIQCQVDSQVTMMFWYRQQPGQSLTLIATANQGSEATYESGFVIDKFPISRPNLTFSTLTVSNMSPEDSSIYLCSVGQNYGYTFGSGTRLTVV.

CDR3: CASSEGYRVYGYTF. Here the CDR3 DNA reads TGTGCCAGCAGTGAAGGTTACAGAGTCTATGGCTACACCTTC. The chain employs TRBV6-1 and TRBJ1-2; D is undetermined. The V end was cut by 1 base, the J end by 4 bases, with 10 bases between. Per the germline V gene, CDR1 is MNHNS and CDR2 is SASEGT. The CDR3 runs to 14 residues.

V and J are TRBV5-1 and TRBJ1-1; possible D gene TRBD1, 5 bases. V lost 7 bases and J 5 bases, leaving 18 bases between the germline ends. CDR1 and CDR2 (germline): SGHRS, YFSETQ. The CDR3 covers 14 residues. The CDR3 DNA follows: TGCGCCAGCGGTCCCGGGACGGGAGTGACTGAAGCTTTCTTT. This gives the protein CASGPGTGVTEAFF.

The V and J genes are TRBV2 and TRBJ2-7; 9 bases fit TRBD2. CDR1 and CDR2 (germline): SNHLY, FYNNEI. The CDR3 sequence is 15 residues long. Unmatched junction bases numbered 4, after V lost 0 bases and J lost 4 bases. CDR3 region: CASSEAPLAGYEQYF. The CDR3 DNA reads as TGTGCCAGCAGTGAAGCGCCCCTAGCGGGATACGAGCAGTACTTC.

The V and J genes are TRBV25-1 and TRBJ1-5, with 7 positions matching TRBD1. Unmatched junction bases numbered 8, after V lost 3 bases and J lost 6 bases. Per germline, CDR1 MGHDK and CDR2 SYGVNS. The CDR3 loop spans 15 amino acids. For the CDR3, the DNA is TGTGCCAGCAGTGAGGAGGGGGCGATTAGTCAGCCCCAGCATTTT. Its translation is CASSEEGAISQPQHF.

This chain joins TRBV28 and TRBJ2-5; 12 positions agree with TRBD2. The CDR3 has 18 amino acids. Germline loops: CDR1 MDHEN, CDR2 SYDVKM. With V trimmed by 7 bases and J by 5 bases, 17 bases remained unmatched. CDR3 nucleotide sequence: TGTGCCAGCAACTCCGAAGCTAGCGGGAGGGCCTCGTGGGAGACCCAGTACTTC. Its protein is CASNSEASGRASWETQYF.

The gene calls are TRBV13 and TRBJ1-1; tentative D call: TRBD1 (6 bases). Germline V gene lookup returns CDR1 PRHDT and CDR2 FYEKMQ (reference sequence). The V gene lost 1 base and the J gene lost 3 bases, with 6 bases spanning the gap. The length of the CDR3 is 13 residues. CDR3 sequence reads: CASSLDRDTEAFF. DNA of the CDR3: TGTGCCAGCAGCTTAGACAGGGACACTGAAGCTTTCTTT.

The chain uses TRBV28 and TRBJ2-6; 9 bases are a match to TRBD1. Germline CDR1 is MDHEN and CDR2 is SYDVKM. This CDR3 comprises 14 residues. Trimming at V came to 8 bases and at J to 4 bases, leaving 3 bases not matched to a gene. The CDR3 DNA reads TGTGCCAGCGGGGACAGGGTGGGGGCCAACGTCCTGACTTTC. Translated: CASGDRVGANVLTF.

V gene TRBV5-4 combines with J gene TRBJ2-1; weak D call: TRBD2 (5 bases). Trimming removed 2 bases at V and 6 bases at J, with 12 bases between. The CDR3 loop spans 14 amino acids. Germline V gives CDR1 SGHNT, CDR2 YYREEE (reference sequence). The CDR3 DNA is TGTGCCAGCAGCTTCCAGCGGACGGGCAATGAGCAGTTCTTC. This encodes CASSFQRTGNEQFF.

This rearrangement joins TRBV4-1 to TRBJ2-3; TRBD2 matches 9 bases. From germline, CDR1 is MGHRA and CDR2 YSYEKL. This CDR3 is built from 14 residues. Unmatched junction bases numbered 8, after V lost 4 bases and J lost 9 bases. CDR3 coding DNA: TGCGCCAGCAGCCGACCGGGACTAGCTCCAACGCAGTATTTT. Amino acids: CASSRPGLAPTQYF.

This clone occurred a few times. The chain couples TRBV10-1 to TRBJ2-4; perhaps TRBD1 as D (5 bases). Germline loops: CDR1 WNHNN, CDR2 SYGVQD (reference sequence). The CDR3 has 13 residues. Trimming removed 3 bases from V and 4 bases from J, with 7 bases in between. The CDR3: CASSDSGKNIQYF. The CDR3 nucleotides are TGCGCCAGCAGTGATTCAGGGAAAAACATTCAGTACTTC.

This clone has just a few counts. V is TRBV2 and J is TRBJ1-3, with D possibly being TRBD1 (5 bases). The length of the CDR3 is 15 residues. Germline CDR1 SNHLY, CDR2 FYNNEI. V gave up 4 bases and J gave up 0 bases, with 10 bases separating them. CDR3 nucleotide sequence: TGTGCCAGCAGTGTAACAGGAATCTCTGGAAACACCATATATTTT. This gives the protein CASSVTGISGNTIYF.

The V call is TRBV28, the J call TRBJ2-1, with 10 bases identical to TRBD2. J gave up 6 bases and V 5 bases, and 4 bases lay outside the gene matches. The CDR3 sequence is 14 residues long. Looked up from germline, CDR1 is MDHEN and CDR2 is SYDVKM. In nucleotides, the CDR3 is TGTGCCAGCAGTCTAGCGGGAGAGGGCAATGAGCAGTTCTTC. It is translated as CASSLAGEGNEQFF.

The chain couples TRBV29-1 to TRBJ1-1; tentative D call: TRBD1 (6 bases). V lost 6 bases, J lost 6 bases, and 17 bases lay in between. This CDR3 has 13 amino acids. Germline V gene lookup returns CDR1 SQVTM and CDR2 ANQGSEA. In DNA, the CDR3 is TGCAGCGTCCTCGTTGGGGGGGCAGCTGAAGCTTTCTTT. Translation: CSVLVGGAAEAFF.

V is TRBV9 and J is TRBJ2-5; D not certain. V was pared by 0 bases and J by 3 bases, with 9 bases between. The CDR3 runs 14 residues. Germline lookup yields CDR1 SGDLS and CDR2 YYNGEE. In nucleotides, the CDR3 is TGTGCCAGCAGCGTAGGGCGGCCTGAAGAGACCCAGTACTTC. Translated, it gives CASSVGRPEETQYF.

This clone was picked up a small number of times. The chain couples TRBV5-4 to TRBJ2-3; D is possibly TRBD2 (6 bases). Per the germline V gene, CDR1 is SGHNT and CDR2 is YYREEE (reference sequence). The CDR3 consists of 20 residues. Trimming pared 3 bases from V and 2 bases from J, leaving 28 bases between. The CDR3 spells CASSSMGGGVTMGDTDTQYF. Here the CDR3 DNA reads TGTGCCAGCAGCTCTATGGGTGGCGGGGTGACGATGGGTGACACAGATACGCAGTATTTT. Filled out from reference TRBV5-4 and TRBJ2-3, the complete variable domain reads ETGVTQSPTHLIKTRGQQVTLRCSSQSGHNTVSWYQQALGQGPQFIFQYYREEENGRGNFPPRFSGLQFPNYSSELNVNALELDDSALYLCASSSMGGGVTMGDTDTQYFGPGTRLTVL.

J is TRBJ2-3 and V is TRBV6-6; 7 bases agree with TRBD1. V gave up 7 bases and J gave up 0 bases; unmatched junction bases: 7. CDR1 is MNHNY, CDR2 SVGAGI, per germline (reference sequence). The CDR3 has 15 residues. The CDR3 reads CASTRQGVSTDTQYF. CDR3 DNA: TGTGCCAGCACCCGACAGGGAGTGAGCACAGATACGCAGTATTTT.

V usage is TRBV29-1 and J usage is TRBJ2-3; 7 bases align to TRBD1. J lost 2 bases, V lost 6 bases, and 8 bases had no gene match. The germline V gene has CDR1 SQVTM and CDR2 ANQGSEA. The CDR3 runs to 14 residues. CDR3 in DNA: TGCAGCGTCCACCGACAGGGAACCACAGATACGCAGTATTTT. It encodes CSVHRQGTTDTQYF.

This rearrangement joins TRBV27 to TRBJ2-7; 8 nucleotides agree with TRBD1. The CDR3 is 17 residues long. The germline gives CDR1 MNHEY, CDR2 SMNVEV (reference sequence). J was trimmed by 0 bases and V by 2 bases; bases with no gene match: 9. The CDR3 bases are TGTGCCAGCAGTTTAATGGGGACAGGTCCAAGCTCCTACGAGCAGTACTTC. Protein product: CASSLMGTGPSSYEQYF.

In this sample, this clone turned up a few times. The chain links TRBV7-9 to TRBJ2-3; a weak D match, TRBD2 (6 bases). The CDR3 has 16 amino acids. The V end lost 5 bases, the J end lost 4 bases, and 19 bases lay between the germline ends. Germline V lookup: CDR1 SEHNR, CDR2 FQNEAQ (reference sequence). The DNA of the CDR3 is TGTGCCAGCAGCCCAGCTGGGGTGGCGGGATCAGATACGCAGTATTTT. Amino acids: CASSPAGVAGSDTQYF.

CDR3 sequence: CASSERASTGKATQYF. The CDR3, as DNA: TGTGCCAGCAGCGAAAGGGCATCTACAGGGAAAGCGACCCAGTACTTC. The rearrangement joins TRBV6-1 to TRBJ2-5; D is possibly TRBD1 (6 bases). The germline CDR1 and CDR2 sequences are MNHNS and SASEGT. The V end lost 6 bases, the J end lost 7 bases, and 24 bases lay between the germline ends. This CDR3 has 16 residues.

DNA of the CDR3: TGTGCCAGCAGCTTGGGTAGCGGGGGGGCATGGCAGTTCTTC. Its protein is CASSLGSGGAWQFF. The chain combines TRBV5-4 with TRBJ2-1; TRBD2 agrees at 11 bases. The CDR3 is made up of 14 amino acids. The germline V gene encodes CDR1 SGHNT and CDR2 YYREEE (reference sequence). V lost 0 bases to trimming and J lost 12 bases; unmatched junction nucleotides: 5. The full variable domain, rest sourced from reference TRBV5-4 and TRBJ2-1, is ETGVTQSPTHLIKTRGQQVTLRCSSQSGHNTVSWYQQALGQGPQFIFQYYREEENGRGNFPPRFSGLQFPNYSSELNVNALELDDSALYLCASSLGSGGAWQFFGPGTRLTVL.

This clone was seen more than once but under ten times. The chain recombines TRBV19 with TRBJ1-2; weak D call: TRBD1 (6 bases). This CDR3 has 14 amino acids. CDR1 and CDR2 from the germline V gene are LNHDA and SQIVND (reference sequence). V gave up 3 bases and J gave up 4 bases, with 12 bases separating them. CDR3 amino acids: CASSMSTGLYGYTF. CDR3 in DNA: TGTGCCAGTAGTATGTCAACAGGGCTCTATGGCTACACCTTC.